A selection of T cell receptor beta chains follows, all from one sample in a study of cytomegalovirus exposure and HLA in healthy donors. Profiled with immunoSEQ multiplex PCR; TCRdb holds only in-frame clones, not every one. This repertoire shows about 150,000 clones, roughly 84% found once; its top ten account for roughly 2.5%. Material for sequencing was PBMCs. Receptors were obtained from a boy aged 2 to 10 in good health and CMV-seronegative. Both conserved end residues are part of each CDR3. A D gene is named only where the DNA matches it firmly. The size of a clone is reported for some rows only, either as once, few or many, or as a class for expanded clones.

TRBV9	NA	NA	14	CASSGQPNTGELFF
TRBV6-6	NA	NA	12	CASSQMWDTQYF
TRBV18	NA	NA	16	CASSPPTRGLSGEQFF
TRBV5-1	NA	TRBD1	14	CASSLETGNEKLFF
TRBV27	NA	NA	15	CASSLLGHNNPEAFF
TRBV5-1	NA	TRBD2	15	CASSYVTSGDNEQYF
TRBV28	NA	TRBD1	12	CASSLLRTGQYF
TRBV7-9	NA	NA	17	CASSLRWRPNDTGELFF
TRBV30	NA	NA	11	CACTEQYEQYF
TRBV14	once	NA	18	CASSLRQGKALGNSPLHF
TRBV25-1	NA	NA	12	CASNRVGETQYF
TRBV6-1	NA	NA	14	CASSGGPSTGELFF
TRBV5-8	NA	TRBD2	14	CASSPAGGATEQYF
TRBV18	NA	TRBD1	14	CASSPDGTANEQFF
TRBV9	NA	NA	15	CASSQEQRGLGGYTF
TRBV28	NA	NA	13	CASSLFVHNEQFF
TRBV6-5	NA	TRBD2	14	CASTGGGSIDTQYF
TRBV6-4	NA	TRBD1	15	CASSAGTGMPGEQFF
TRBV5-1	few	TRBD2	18	CASSTGQWREDTYNEQFF
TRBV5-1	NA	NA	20	CASSLGDSRRTSESGNTIYF
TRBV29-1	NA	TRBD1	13	CSFLGDRAYEQYF
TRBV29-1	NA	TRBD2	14	CSVQGLAGVGEQFF
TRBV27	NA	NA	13	CASSLRYGYGYTF
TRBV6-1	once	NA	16	CASSERTRLAYNEQFF
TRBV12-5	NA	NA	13	CASGLAGTYEQYF
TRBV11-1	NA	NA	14	CASSLATEAYEQYF
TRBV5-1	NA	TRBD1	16	CASSLGDSQSTDTQYF
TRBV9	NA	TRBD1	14	CASSVGQGTGELFF
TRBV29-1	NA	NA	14	CSVSEGLQFYEQYF
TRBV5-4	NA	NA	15	CASSSHRALHNEQFF
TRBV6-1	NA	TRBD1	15	CASSEAATGANGYTF
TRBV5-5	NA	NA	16	CASSLDMGAFQETQYF
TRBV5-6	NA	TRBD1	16	CASSGTGTGLSTEAFF
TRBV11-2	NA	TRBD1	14	CASSSTGVVTEAFF
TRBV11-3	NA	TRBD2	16	CASSYRLGGSPDTQYF
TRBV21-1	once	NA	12	CASLRGYYGYTF
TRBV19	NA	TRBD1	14	CASSINRGHGELFF
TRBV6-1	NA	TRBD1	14	CASSIETGRETQYF
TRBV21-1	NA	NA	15	CASSKRQGPYNEQFF
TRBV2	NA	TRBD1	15	CASSDPQGAAYEQYF
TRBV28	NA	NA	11	CASSFQDTQYF
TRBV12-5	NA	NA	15	CASGLSRGPPYEQYF
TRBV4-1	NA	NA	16	CASSQDTGPYNSPLHF
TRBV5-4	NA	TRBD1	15	CASSLETGKYNEQFF
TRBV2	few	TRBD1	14	CASTRQGANYGYTF